This T cell receptor (beta chain) was observed in a study of beta chain features in type 1 diabetes. Study background: Examination spanned about 99 million sorted cells from all samples.

Study-level results: More deletions and fewer insertions at VDJ junctions were found in patients with type 1 diabetes. Any PCR bias toward short templates would affect both groups alike. Shortening that was moderate but significant affected the TCRB CDR3s of Type 1 diabetes patients in all four CD4+ subsets.

This clone was picked up a small number of times. The target antigen is unknown. V was clipped by 0 bases and J by 3 bases, with 15 bases between them. CDR3 size: 16 residues. Germline V gene lookup returns CDR1 GTSNPN and CDR2 SVGIG (reference sequence). Sequenced material consisted of expressed TCRB transcripts (all of the isolated RNA was reverse transcribed). Data came from immunoSEQ multiplex PCR; TCRdb stores just in-frame clones and leaves some out. Among around 710,000 clones listed, around 12% were seen once. Input material: naive CD4+ T cells from blood. The genes are TRBV30 and TRBJ1-5, with D tentatively TRBD1 (5 bases). This clonotype originated in a man aged 30-40 years with type 1 diabetes. CDR3 sequence (DNA): TGTGCCTGGAGTGTAGGGGCGACGGAACTCAATCAGCCCCAGCATTTT. This sequence encodes CAWSVGATELNQPQHF. Together with reference TRBV30 and TRBJ1-5, the CDR3 gives the full variable domain: SQTIHQWPATLVQPVGSPLSLECTVEGTSNPNLYWYRQAAGRGLQLLFYSVGIGQISSEVPQNLSASRPQDRQFILSSKKLLLSDSGFYLCAWSVGATELNQPQHFGDGTRLSIL.